The clone carrying this T cell receptor beta chain was seen ten or more times. V lost 3 bases, J lost 2 bases, and 13 bases stayed unmatched. The CDR3 has 19 amino acids. The germline V gene has CDR1 ENHRY and CDR2 SYGVKD. TCRdb used MiXCR to reprocess the 5' RACE reads, holding one entry per CDR3 protein. In the table there are about 55,000 distinct CDR3 sequences, 3% to 4.5% of which are singletons. The source of the sample is a study of neurological immune-mediated disorders. The sequenced sample was PBMCs. This TCR was sampled from a man aged 25-45 years with multiple sclerosis. The chain carries TRBV10-3 and TRBJ2-3; TRBD2 matches at 11 bases. CDR3 DNA sequence: TGTGCCATCAGTGACCCGGGACTAGCGGATGTACCCTTCACAGATACGCAGTATTTT. Translated, it gives CAISDPGLADVPFTDTQYF.